A selection of T cell receptor beta chains follows, all from one sample in a study of beta chain features in type 1 diabetes. Clones were sequenced by immunoSEQ multiplex PCR, and TCRdb holds only the in-frame ones, with some missing. The data hold about 470,000 clones, with about 29% observed a single time. Specimen: naive CD4+ T cells from blood. The source of these receptors is a man aged 18 to 30 in good health. Each CDR3 is given with its conserved first and last residue. D genes are given only for firm matches. Clone size is shown for a subset of rows, as once, few, many or a class of expanded clone.

v_call,clone_size,j_call,d_call,cdr3_aa,cdr3_nt
TRBV6-1,-,TRBJ2-3,TRBD2,CASKLAAPDTQYF,TGTGCCAGCAAACTAGCGGCTCCGGATACGCAGTATTTT
TRBV7-9,-,TRBJ1-1,TRBD1,CASSPWTGTTEAFF,TGTGCCAGCAGCCCTTGGACAGGGACCACTGAAGCTTTCTTT
TRBV19,-,TRBJ2-1,-,CASSIGRGNEQFF,TGTGCCAGTAGTATAGGAAGGGGCAATGAGCAGTTCTTC
TRBV28,-,TRBJ2-3,-,CASRRRGESTDTQYF,TGTGCCAGCAGACGTAGGGGGGAAAGCACAGATACGCAGTATTTT
TRBV7-2,-,TRBJ2-7,-,CASSPLRGEQYF,TGTGCCAGCAGCCCCCTCCGGGGCGAGCAGTACTTC
TRBV7-9,-,TRBJ2-2,-,CASLGARNTGELFF,TGTGCCAGCTTAGGGGCCAGGAACACCGGGGAGCTGTTTTTT
TRBV7-9,-,TRBJ2-5,-,CASKGEETQYF,TGTGCCAGCAAGGGGGAAGAGACCCAGTACTTC
TRBV2,-,TRBJ1-2,TRBD1,CASSFRQGSTF,TGTGCCAGCAGCTTCCGACAGGGTAGCACCTTC
TRBV4-3,-,TRBJ2-1,-,CASSQFPSYNEQFF,TGCGCCAGCAGCCAATTCCCTTCCTACAATGAGCAGTTCTTC
TRBV5-1,few,TRBJ2-7,-,CASSFDRNYEQYF,TGCGCCAGCAGCTTCGACAGAAACTACGAGCAGTACTTC
TRBV7-6,few,TRBJ1-3,-,CASSLGTLTGNTIYF,TGTGCCAGCAGCTTAGGGACCTTAACTGGAAACACCATATATTTT
TRBV9,few,TRBJ2-1,TRBD2,CASSVAPPTSGKNEQFF,TGTGCCAGCAGCGTAGCCCCCCCAACTAGCGGGAAGAATGAGCAGTTCTTC
TRBV9,few,TRBJ2-5,TRBD1,CASSVRGQETQYF,TGTGCCAGCAGCGTCAGGGGGCAGGAGACCCAGTACTTC
TRBV30,-,TRBJ2-1,TRBD2,CAWTRLAGPYNEQFF,TGTGCCTGGACCCGCCTAGCGGGACCCTACAATGAGCAGTTCTTC
TRBV10-1,-,TRBJ2-7,TRBD2,CASSVGTSGKQYF,TGCGCCAGCAGTGTGGGGACTAGCGGAAAGCAGTACTTC
TRBV5-4,-,TRBJ2-1,-,CASSLPGPSLNEQFF,TGTGCCAGCAGCTTACCGGGACCCTCTCTCAATGAGCAGTTCTTC
TRBV30,-,TRBJ2-7,TRBD1,CAWSSAGGYEQYF,TGTGCCTGGAGTTCGGCAGGGGGCTACGAGCAGTACTTC
TRBV30,-,TRBJ2-1,TRBD1,CAWSVRLGQKPYNEQFF,TGTGCCTGGAGTGTACGTTTGGGACAGAAGCCTTACAATGAGCAGTTCTTC
TRBV29-1,-,TRBJ2-7,TRBD1,CSVSETGDEQYF,TGCAGCGTTTCCGAGACAGGGGACGAGCAGTACTTC